This T cell receptor (beta chain) was recovered during a study of blood T cell repertoires in COVID-19 (dated by TCRdb to about 2020). About the full investigation: Samples from collaborators originated in the United States, Italy and Spain and spanned both the acute and convalescent phases of COVID-19. Where available, HLA class I and class II types were obtained from metadata supplied by the sample provider rather than from assay-based typing. The samples were drawn from the first 160 participants of the ongoing ImmuneRACE study and from 1,254 subjects provided by 6 global collaborators. Nearly every sample came with metadata listing a de-identified subject ID, COVID-19 status, age in years and sex. The dataset comprised deeply sampled blood TCRbeta repertoires from subjects exposed to, actively infected with, or recovered from COVID-19. The prospective study material was composed of cDNA or gDNA derived from T cells, B-cell-depleted T cells, or PBMCs. A freely available public database, intended as a resource for researchers studying the immune response to SARS-CoV-2, is where the repertoires were released. What the authors observed across the whole study: Clinical and demographic metadata were provided uncurated, with the amount varying by source and participant.

Note on this clone: No antigen is known for it. No base quality values were provided; no much bigger clone lies one nucleotide off.

The CDR3 spans 16 residues, from the cysteine through the phenylalanine. The DNA shown is the 48-base CDR3, in frame from base 1. CDR1 LGHNA and CDR2 YSLEER are derived from the germline V gene. Trimming leaves V shorter by 2 bases and J shorter by 8 bases, with the junction holding 8 bases beyond the gene matches. The immunoSEQ Assay, a bias-controlled multiplex PCR, was used to amplify TCRbeta CDR3 regions from genomic DNA. Processing in the source paper ran as follows. The number of nucleated cells in each sample was estimated by amplification of reference gene primers within the assay. To quantify the absolute abundance of each unique TCRbeta CDR3 rearrangement, sequence reads were collapsed and filtered. For each sample, productive Simpson clonality was calculated as the square root of Simpson's diversity index over productive rearrangements. Imported from immuneACCESS, the table was reduced by TCRdb to in-frame sequences with V and J called. These copies leave out some clones; in studies compared against another copy, an unresolved V gene accounts for under half, and the cause of the remainder is not known. V and J calls and clone size are those listed in that table; D and trimming were worked out from the DNA. The sample records over 300,000 clones, around 90% of which are singletons. Together, the top ten hold about 7% of the sample.

Collaborating institutions collected whole blood in K2EDTA tubes following their own protocols. For TCRbeta analysis, collaborators shipped samples in one of three forms: frozen whole blood, isolated PBMCs, or DNA extracted from either of those sample types. Here the chain combines TRBV4-3 and TRBJ1-6; TRBD1 aligns with 8 central bases. This sequence originates from a man aged 18 to 30 with active or convalescent COVID-19. Sequencing input: peripheral blood. The CDR3 is CASSQTRQGSHSPLHF. The DNA sequence is given as TGCGCCAGCAGCCAAACCCGACAGGGGTCGCATTCACCCCTCCACTTT.